The subject of this entry is one T cell receptor beta chain. This specimen belongs to a study of CD8 T cells in Susac syndrome. Sequencing of TCR beta drew on CD8+ and CD4+ T cells from blood. The multiple sclerosis controls were treatment-naive patients affected by stable or active relapsing-remitting disease. With V trimmed by 0 bases and J by 4 bases, 8 bases remained unmatched. CDR3 length equals 16 residues. Germline lookup yields CDR1 SGDLS and CDR2 YYNGEE. Reverse transcription of roughly 0.5 to 1 ug RNA was performed with random hexamers. Amplification of TCR beta CDR3 spanned 54 Vbeta and 13 Jbeta via immunoSEQ multiplex PCR. TCRdb itself ran the immunoSEQ multiplex PCR reads through MiXCR, one entry per CDR3 protein. The sample comprises 50,000 or so distinct CDR3 sequences, approximately 93% of which are singletons, and roughly 0.5% rests with the top ten.

The chain recombines TRBV9 with TRBJ2-3, with 7 nucleotides matching TRBD2. Sequencing input: CD8+ T cells from PBMCs. The receptor comes from a human donor with multiple sclerosis. The CDR3: CASSVEGGTKADTQYF. In nucleotides, the CDR3 is TGTGCCAGCAGCGTAGAGGGAGGGACTAAGGCAGATACGCAGTATTTT.